Each of the 4 T cell receptor beta chains below was sequenced from the same sample in a study of T cell responses to AZD1222 COVID-19 vaccine. Data came from immunoSEQ multiplex PCR; TCRdb stores just in-frame clones and leaves some out. The top ten hold approximately 5.7% of the sample, which has some 140,000 clones, over 85% seen once. The specimen comprised peripheral blood, sampled on day 0 of AZD1222 vaccination. These receptors were obtained from an adult in good health.

This clone was recorded once. The V and J genes are TRBV28 and TRBJ2-7; a weak D match, TRBD2 (6 bases). This CDR3 is built from 11 residues. Germline V gene data show CDR1 as MDHEN and CDR2 as SYDVKM. The ends were cut back, 8 bases at V and 1 base at J, with 6 bases in the middle. In DNA form, the CDR3 reads TGTGCCAGCGGGGGGTCCTACGAGCAGTACTTC. It yields the protein CASGGSYEQYF.

This clone was seen once. The chain joins TRBV28 to TRBJ1-5, with 8 bases lining up with TRBD1. The CDR3 runs 16 residues. The V segment lost 1 base and the J segment 2 bases; nucleotides outside the gene matches: 4. Germline loops: CDR1 MDHEN, CDR2 SYDVKM. Here the CDR3 reads CASSLSPTGGNQPQHF. The CDR3 region has the DNA TGTGCCAGCAGTTTATCACCGACAGGGGGCAATCAGCCCCAGCATTTT.

The CDR3 DNA sequence: TGTGCCAGCAGCCAAGTTCGAGGGGCCTACGAGCAGTACTTC. This translates into CASSQVRGAYEQYF. The genes are TRBV14 and TRBJ2-7, with D possibly being TRBD1 or TRBD2 (5 bases each). V was shortened by 1 base and J by 2 bases, with 9 bases between the two germline ends. Germline loops: CDR1 SGHDN, CDR2 FVKESK. The CDR3 covers 14 residues.

The CDR3 DNA reads as TGTGCCAGCAGCCGCCGGGGGCTAGCTCCAGAGACCCAGTACTTC. This translates into CASSRRGLAPETQYF. The chain recombines TRBV7-2 with TRBJ2-5; D assignment may be TRBD1 or TRBD2 (6 bases each). The CDR3 covers 15 residues. Germline CDR1 reads SGHTA; CDR2 reads FQGNSA. V was shortened by 5 bases and J by 4 bases, with 17 bases between the two germline ends.